Listed below are T cell receptor beta chains from one sample, sequenced in a study of identical twins. A single record per CDR3 protein comes from TCRdb applying MiXCR to the 5' RACE reads. The repertoire consists of about 470,000 distinct CDR3 sequences, with less than 25% occurring once and the leading ten covering 2.9%. This sample also belongs to another study, concerning T cells expressing NK-cell markers.

The specimen was CD4+ T cells sorted from blood. All receptors derive from a woman between 18 and 29 years old in good health. Both conserved end residues are part of each CDR3. The D gene is left open where the match is weak. A clone size is listed for some rows: how often the clone was seen (once, few, many), or a class if it is expanded.

d_gene	v_gene	abundance	j_gene	CDR3nt	CDR3aa
-	TRBV3-1	-	TRBJ2-5	TGTGCCAGCAGCCAAGAAATAAGTTCAGAGACCCAGTACTTC	CASSQEISSETQYF
-	TRBV5-1	few	TRBJ1-1	TGCGCCAGCAGCCCCATGGGGCTTAGGAACACTGAAGCTTTCTTT	CASSPMGLRNTEAFF
TRBD2	TRBV9	-	TRBJ2-3	TGTGCCAGCACCCTCAGCGGGAGACTCACAGATACGCAGTATTTT	CASTLSGRLTDTQYF
-	TRBV9	-	TRBJ2-7	TGTGCCAGCAGCGTATTTCCGACAGCAAGCTCCTACGAGCAGTACTTC	CASSVFPTASSYEQYF
-	TRBV2	few	TRBJ2-1	TGTGCCAGCAGTGCAGAGACTCATAATGAGCAGTTCTTC	CASSAETHNEQFF
-	TRBV2	-	TRBJ2-5	TGTGCCAGCATAGGCTACAGCGGCCAAGAGACCCAGTACTTC	CASIGYSGQETQYF
-	TRBV28	-	TRBJ2-5	TGTGCCAGCAGAAAAAAAACAGGGAACCAAGAGACCCAGTACTTC	CASRKKTGNQETQYF
-	TRBV4-2	-	TRBJ2-2	TGTGCCAGCAGCCAAGAAGGGCAGGGTGAGCTGTTTTTT	CASSQEGQGELFF
-	TRBV7-3	-	TRBJ2-7	TGTGCCAGCAGCCCGGCCATTAACAGCTACGAGCAGTACTTC	CASSPAINSYEQYF
-	TRBV10-3	-	TRBJ2-7	TGTGCCATCAGTGAGTCGACAGGAGGTGAGCAGTACTTC	CAISESTGGEQYF
TRBD1	TRBV3-1	few	TRBJ2-7	TGTGCCAGCAGCCAAGGACAGGGGACCTACGAGCAGTACTTC	CASSQGQGTYEQYF
TRBD1	TRBV7-8	-	TRBJ2-2	TGTGCCAGCAGCCGCCGGGACAGGGGGGACACCGGGGAGCTGTTTTTT	CASSRRDRGDTGELFF
-	TRBV7-9	few	TRBJ2-5	TGTGCCAGCAGCTTAATGGGGTGGCAAGAGACCCAGTACTTC	CASSLMGWQETQYF
-	TRBV29-1	many	TRBJ1-2	TGCAGCGTTGGAGGCTACACCTTC	CSVGGYTF
-	TRBV24-1	few	TRBJ2-2	TGTGCCACCGGACAACCCGGGACCGGGGAGCTGTTTTTT	CATGQPGTGELFF
-	TRBV20-1	few	TRBJ1-1	TGCAGTGCTACCGGTGGGATTATGAACACTGAAGCTTTCTTT	CSATGGIMNTEAFF
-	TRBV7-8	few	TRBJ1-1	TGTGCCAGCATTCAGGCGGACACTGAAGCTTTCTTT	CASIQADTEAFF
-	TRBV7-9	few	TRBJ1-6	TGTGCCAGCAGCTCGGACAACTCCTATAATTCACCCCTCCACTTT	CASSSDNSYNSPLHF
TRBD2	TRBV9	-	TRBJ2-3	TGTGCCAGCAGCCCGACTAGCGGGGGGGCCGTGACAGATACGCAGTATTTT	CASSPTSGGAVTDTQYF
TRBD1	TRBV6-1	many	TRBJ2-7	TGTGCCAGCAGTCTGGGACAGGGCAGGAACGAGCAGTACTTC	CASSLGQGRNEQYF
TRBD1	TRBV5-1	many	TRBJ2-2	TGCGCCAGCAGCTGGGACAGATTAACCGGGGAGCTGTTTTTT	CASSWDRLTGELFF
TRBD2	TRBV11-2	-	TRBJ2-3	TGTGCCAGCAGCCTAACACTAGCGGGGGGCACAGATACGCAGTATTTT	CASSLTLAGGTDTQYF
TRBD2	TRBV12-3/TRBV12-4	-	TRBJ2-1	TGTGCCAGCACCCTAAAACTAGCGACTGAGCAGTTCTTC	CASTLKLATEQFF
-	TRBV12-3/TRBV12-4	few	TRBJ1-1	TGTGCCAGCAGTTCCTGGGACCGAAACACTGAAGCTTTCTTT	CASSSWDRNTEAFF
-	TRBV7-8	few	TRBJ2-2	TGTGCCAGCAGCCGAACCGGAGTTTGGATAACGAACACCGGGGAGCTGTTTTTT	CASSRTGVWITNTGELFF
-	TRBV9	-	TRBJ2-7	TGTGCCAGCAGCACCTCCCAGGGGCGAACCTACGAGCAGTACTTC	CASSTSQGRTYEQYF
TRBD2	TRBV20-1	many	TRBJ2-5	TGCAGTGCCACCCGACTAGCGGGATGGAGGTCTCAAGAGACCCAGTACTTC	CSATRLAGWRSQETQYF
-	TRBV6-4	-	TRBJ2-3	TGTGCCAGCAGTGACTGGCCACTTGGGGGATCTCCCACAGATACGCAGTATTTT	CASSDWPLGGSPTDTQYF
TRBD2	TRBV20-1	few	TRBJ2-7	TGCAGTGCCAATAGCGGGAGTAGGGCCTACGAGCAGTACTTC	CSANSGSRAYEQYF
-	TRBV20-1	-	TRBJ2-2	TGCAGTGCTAGAGATTCTGGCGGGACCGACGGGGAGCTGTTTTTT	CSARDSGGTDGELFF
-	TRBV20-1	-	TRBJ2-5	TGCAGTGCTAGAGCCCGCATACGGGGGCTGAGGGAGACCCAGTACTTC	CSARARIRGLRETQYF